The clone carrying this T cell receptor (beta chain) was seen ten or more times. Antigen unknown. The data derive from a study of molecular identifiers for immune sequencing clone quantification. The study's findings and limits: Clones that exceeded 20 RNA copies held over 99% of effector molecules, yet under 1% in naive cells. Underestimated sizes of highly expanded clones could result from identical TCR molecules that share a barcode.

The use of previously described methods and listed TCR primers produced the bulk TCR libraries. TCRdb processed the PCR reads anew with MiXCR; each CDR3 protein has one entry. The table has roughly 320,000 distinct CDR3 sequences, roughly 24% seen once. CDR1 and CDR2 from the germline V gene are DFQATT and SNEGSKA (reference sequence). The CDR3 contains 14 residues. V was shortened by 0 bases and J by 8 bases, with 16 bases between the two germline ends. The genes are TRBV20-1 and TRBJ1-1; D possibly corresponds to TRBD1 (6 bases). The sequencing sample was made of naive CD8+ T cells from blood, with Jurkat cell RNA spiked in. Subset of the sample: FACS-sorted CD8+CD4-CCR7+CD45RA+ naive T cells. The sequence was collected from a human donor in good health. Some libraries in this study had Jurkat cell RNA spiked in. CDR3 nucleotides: TGCAGTGCTAGAGAAGGGGGAGGGCCGTGGGAAGCTTTCTTT. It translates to CSAREGGGPWEAFF.